This TCR beta chain comes out of a study of T cell responses to AZD1222 COVID-19 vaccine. Notes on the study in general: The study found vaccine-associated CD4 TCRs spanning spike, dominant at 160-218 and 743-854. Seropositive status at baseline applied to only 5 to 7 AZD1222 recipients. There were repertoire samples only from the period after the peak T cell response.

TCRdb keeps only in-frame clones here, not all; method: immunoSEQ multiplex PCR. The data contain approximately 77,000 clones, more than 90% of them singletons. Germline V gene sequence: CDR1 SQVTM, CDR2 ANQGSEA. The CDR3 is 14 residues long. V lost 3 bases to trimming and J lost 5 bases; unmatched junction nucleotides: 7. Worth noting for this clone: Its specificity is unknown.

This TCR was sampled from an adult who received the AZD1222 COVID-19 vaccine. This specimen consisted of peripheral blood, obtained 28 days after the second AZD1222 dose. V usage is TRBV29-1 and J usage is TRBJ2-7; TRBD1 matches 10 bases. In DNA, the CDR3 is TGCAGCGTTGAGTATTCCGGGACAGGGGACGAGCAGTACTTC. Its protein is CSVEYSGTGDEQYF.